This passage covers 22 T cell receptor beta chains from one sample sequenced in a study of graft-versus-host responses after intestinal transplantation. Sequenced by immunoSEQ multiplex PCR; TCRdb stores in-frame clones only, minus some. The sample holds tens of thousands of clones, about nine tenths seen once. Tissue processing of the graft released intraepithelial and lamina propria lymphocytes from it. Sequenced material: ileum tissue, taken 350 to 400 days after transplant. The receptors come from a human patient who received an intestinal transplant, so some T cells may come from the graft donor.

The chain employs TRBV4-1 and TRBJ2-7; the match to TRBD2 covers 9 bases. The germline CDR1 and CDR2 sequences are MGHRA and YSYEKL. The V gene end was trimmed by 0 bases and the J gene end by 3 bases; junction bases not matched to a gene: 18. CDR3 length: 20 residues. CDR3 sequence reads: CASSQDLRGGRASAFYEQYF. Written as DNA, the CDR3 is TGCGCCAGCAGCCAAGATCTTCGTGGCGGGAGGGCCTCCGCTTTCTACGAGCAGTACTTC.

The chain couples TRBV7-9 to TRBJ2-5; TRBD1 is a possible D gene (6 bases). This CDR3 has 14 amino acids. V shed 8 bases and J shed 5 bases, with 18 bases lying between them. The germline gives CDR1 SEHNR, CDR2 FQNEAQ (reference sequence). CDR3 amino acids: CASGQEGVGETQYF. The CDR3 nucleotides are TGTGCCAGCGGCCAAGAGGGGGTAGGGGAGACCCAGTACTTC.

The gene calls are TRBV28 and TRBJ1-2; D might be TRBD1 (5 bases). Germline assignment: CDR1 MDHEN and CDR2 SYDVKM. This CDR3 spans 15 amino acids. Trimming took off 3 bases at V and 8 bases at J, with 19 bases between the two ends. The CDR3 nucleotides read TGTGCCAGCAGTTTCGGGTGGGCCGACCGGGGCGGCTACACCTTC. This translates into CASSFGWADRGGYTF.

The gene calls are TRBV2 and TRBJ2-7, with 8 bases fitting TRBD1. The V gene end was trimmed by 6 bases and the J gene end by 6 bases; junction bases not matched to a gene: 10. The CDR3 runs 14 residues. Germline V CDR1 and CDR2: SNHLY, FYNNEI. The CDR3 here is CASRHGQGPSEQYF. DNA of the CDR3: TGTGCCAGCAGACATGGACAGGGACCTTCCGAGCAGTACTTC. Full variable domain (missing parts from reference TRBV2 and TRBJ2-7): EPEVTQTPSHQVTQMGQEVILRCVPISNHLYFYWYRQILGQKVEFLVSFYNNEISEKSEIFDDQFSVERPDGSNFTLKIRSTKLEDSAMYFCASRHGQGPSEQYFGPGTRLTVT.

The V and J genes are TRBV4-1 and TRBJ1-5, with 8 bases fitting TRBD1. J gave up 2 bases and V 0 bases, and 6 bases lay outside the gene matches. The germline gives CDR1 MGHRA, CDR2 YSYEKL. The CDR3 has 17 residues. The CDR3 sequence: CASSQEGSGGGNQPQHF. CDR3 DNA: TGCGCCAGCAGCCAAGAGGGGTCAGGGGGCGGCAATCAGCCCCAGCATTTT.

Here the CDR3 reads CASSESSGRAGGEQFF. The CDR3 DNA is TGTGCCAGCAGTGAATCTAGCGGGAGGGCCGGCGGTGAGCAGTTCTTC. The V gene is TRBV6-1, the J gene TRBJ2-1, with 12 bases identical to TRBD2. V dropped 2 bases and J dropped 9; count of bases not matched to a gene: 8. This CDR3 has 16 amino acids. Germline V gene data show CDR1 as MNHNS and CDR2 as SASEGT.

This chain's CDR3 is CASSHSASGAGYNEQFF. CDR3 coding DNA: TGTGCCAGCAGCCACTCCGCTAGCGGGGCCGGGTACAATGAGCAGTTCTTC. This chain connects TRBV14 to TRBJ2-1, with 9 bases aligning to TRBD2. V shed 3 bases and J 4 bases; nucleotides not matched to a gene: 10. Germline loops: CDR1 SGHDN, CDR2 FVKESK. The CDR3 sequence is 17 residues long.

The chain joins TRBV5-1 to TRBJ1-4; 9 nucleotides line up with TRBD1. CDR1 is SGHRS and CDR2 is YFSETQ in the germline V gene. V lost 0 bases and J lost 7; bases outside the gene matches: 7. The CDR3 has 16 amino acids. For the CDR3, the DNA is TGCGCCAGCAGCTTGGAGGGACAGGGAAGGGGTGAAAAACTGTTTTTT. The encoded protein is CASSLEGQGRGEKLFF.

The chain employs TRBV25-1 and TRBJ2-2; weak D call: TRBD2 (6 bases). The V gene lost 6 bases and the J gene lost 6 bases, with 17 bases spanning the gap. Germline-derived CDR1 and CDR2 are MGHDK and SYGVNS. The CDR3 spans 15 residues. CDR3 sequence: CASRNPVSSAGELFF. CDR3 DNA: TGTGCCAGCAGAAACCCCGTTTCTAGCGCCGGGGAGCTGTTTTTT.

The rearrangement links TRBV4-1 to TRBJ2-1; TRBD2 matches at 11 bases. Germline values: CDR1 MGHRA, CDR2 YSYEKL. There are 17 residues in the CDR3. V lost 2 bases and J lost 5; bases outside the gene matches: 8. The CDR3 is CASSQLQGLADDNEQFF. CDR3 coding DNA: TGCGCCAGCAGCCAACTACAGGGACTAGCGGATGACAATGAGCAGTTCTTC.

This clone appeared once. In DNA form, the CDR3 reads TGTGCCAGCAGTACAGGGATCGGAGAGAACTACGAGCAGTACTTC. This codes for CASSTGIGENYEQYF. V and J are TRBV6-5 and TRBJ2-7; D is possibly TRBD1 (6 bases). The CDR3 totals 15 residues. Trimming left V 5 bases short and J 3 bases short, with 17 bases between. Germline CDR1 reads MNHEY; CDR2 reads SVGAGI.

The chain is built from TRBV11-2 and TRBJ2-2; no firm D call. The CDR3 length is 12 residues. With 6 bases removed from V and 2 bases from J, the gap between germline ends came to 4 bases. Germline CDR1 SGHAT, CDR2 FQNNGV. CDR3 in DNA: TGTGCCAGCAGACTAAACACCGGGGAGCTGTTTTTT. This gives the protein CASRLNTGELFF. The full variable domain, completed using reference TRBV11-2 and TRBJ2-2, is EAGVAQSPRYKIIEKRQSVAFWCNPISGHATLYWYQQILGQGPKLLIQFQNNGVVDDSQLPKDRFSAERLKGVDSTLKIQPAKLEDSAVYLCASRLNTGELFFGEGSRLTVL.

The rearrangement links TRBV2 to TRBJ2-5; D is unclear. Trimming removed 7 bases from V and 3 bases from J, with 6 bases in between. This CDR3 contains 11 residues. Per germline, CDR1 SNHLY and CDR2 FYNNEI. CDR3 amino acids: CASKLKETQYF. The DNA of the CDR3 is TGTGCCAGCAAGCTGAAAGAGACCCAGTACTTC.

The chain employs TRBV4-2 and TRBJ2-3; 13 positions match TRBD2. V trimming: 0 bases; J trimming: 2 bases; junction bases outside the gene matches: 8. This CDR3 contains 19 residues. Looked up from germline, CDR1 is LGHNA and CDR2 is YNFKEQ. DNA of the CDR3: TGTGCCAGCAGCCAAGATCCGCCGGGACTAGCGGGGCCCACAGATACGCAGTATTTT. It translates to CASSQDPPGLAGPTDTQYF.

The V gene is TRBV10-3, the J gene TRBJ2-7; D perhaps matches TRBD1 (5 bases). The V gene's germline CDR1 is ENHRY and CDR2 SYGVKD. The CDR3 sequence is 12 residues long. The V and J ends lost 5 bases and 4 bases respectively, with 9 bases between them. The CDR3 loop is CAISPTVYEQYF. The CDR3 bases are TGTGCCATCAGTCCGACAGTTTACGAGCAGTACTTC.

V usage is TRBV18 and J usage is TRBJ1-2, with 7 nucleotides matching TRBD1. V lost 9 bases to trimming and J lost 4 bases; unmatched junction nucleotides: 11. Germline-derived CDR1 and CDR2 are KGHSH and LQKENI. This CDR3 is built from 14 residues. The CDR3 loop reads CASSTGSDGYGYTF. CDR3 DNA: TGTGCCAGTTCGACAGGGAGTGATGGCTATGGCTACACCTTC.

This clone came up a few times. The chain joins TRBV6-6 to TRBJ1-3; D gene ambiguous. V lost 6 bases to trimming and J lost 0 bases, with 9 bases between them. The CDR3 spans 14 residues. Looked up from germline, CDR1 is MNHNY and CDR2 is SVGAGI (reference sequence). The CDR3 is CASRREGSGNTIYF. The CDR3 bases are TGTGCCAGCAGGAGAGAGGGCTCTGGAAACACCATATATTTT.

Only one count was recorded for this clone. This chain links TRBV5-6 with TRBJ2-1; 8 nucleotides match TRBD1. V gave up 3 bases and J gave up 6 bases; unmatched junction bases: 8. Germline assignment: CDR1 SGHDT and CDR2 YYEEEE. This CDR3 spans 15 amino acids. CDR3 DNA: TGTGCCAGCAGCTCGGACAGGGTTTATCCCAATGAGCAGTTCTTC. It yields the protein CASSSDRVYPNEQFF.

The genes are TRBV5-1 and TRBJ2-7; unclear D gene. The CDR3 covers 14 residues. Germline CDR1 and CDR2: SGHRS and YFSETQ. The V end was cut by 1 base, the J end by 3 bases, with 11 bases between. The CDR3 reads CASSLNSFYYEQYF. In DNA, the CDR3 is TGCGCCAGCAGCTTGAACAGCTTCTACTACGAGCAGTACTTC.

This clone was picked up a small number of times. At one of its ends the junction is not consistent with the germline gene, which may arise from a read error. The rearrangement links TRBV7-9 to TRBJ2-1; no firm D call. CDR3 size: 14 residues. Per germline, CDR1 SEHNR and CDR2 FQNEAQ (reference sequence). CDR3 protein: CAGSLGTGPNEQFF. The CDR3 DNA follows: TGTGCCGGCAGCTTAGGCACGGGCCCCAATGAGCAGTTCTTC.

The chain carries TRBV23-1 and TRBJ1-1; D remains ambiguous. TRBV23-1 is designated an ORF whose function remains uncertain. V was pared by 6 bases and J by 1 base, with 9 bases between. The CDR3 runs 13 residues. As DNA, the CDR3 is TGCGCCAGCAGCTACGGCGAGAACACTGAAGCTTTCTTT. The encoded protein is CASSYGENTEAFF.

The chain has TRBV27 and TRBJ1-1; tentative D call: TRBD1 (6 bases). Germline lookup yields CDR1 MNHEY and CDR2 SMNVEV (reference sequence). The V and J ends lost 0 bases and 0 bases respectively, with 14 bases between them. The CDR3 runs to 17 residues. CDR3 region: CASSLSTGSILNTEAFF. CDR3 in DNA: TGTGCCAGCAGTTTATCTACAGGGAGCATATTGAACACTGAAGCTTTCTTT.